The sequence of this T cell receptor beta chain was determined in a study of response to subunit inactivated influenza vaccine. V lost 5 bases, J lost 3 bases, and 10 bases lay in between. The CDR3 extends over 14 amino acids. CDR1 and CDR2 (germline): SGHTA, FQGNSA. Using its own MiXCR run on the RT-PCR reads, TCRdb lists one record per CDR3 protein. In the table there are around 530,000 distinct CDR3 sequences, roughly 12% of which are singletons. The input for sequencing was PBMCs from blood, taken on the day of vaccination. V and J are TRBV7-2 and TRBJ2-2, with D perhaps TRBD2 (6 bases). This receptor was obtained from a man aged 45-60 years who received an inactivated influenza vaccine. The CDR3 region has the DNA TGTGCCAGCAGCCCTAGACTAGACACCGGGGAGCTGTTTTTT. Translation gives CASSPRLDTGELFF.